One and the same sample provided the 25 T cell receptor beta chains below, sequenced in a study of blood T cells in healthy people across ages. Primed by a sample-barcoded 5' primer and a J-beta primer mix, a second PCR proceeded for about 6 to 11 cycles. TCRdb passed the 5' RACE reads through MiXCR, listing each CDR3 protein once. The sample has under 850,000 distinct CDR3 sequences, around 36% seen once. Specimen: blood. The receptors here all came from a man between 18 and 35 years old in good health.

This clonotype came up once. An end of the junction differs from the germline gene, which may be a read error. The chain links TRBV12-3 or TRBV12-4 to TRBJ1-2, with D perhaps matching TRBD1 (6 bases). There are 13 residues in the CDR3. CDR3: CANSSRTEYGYTF. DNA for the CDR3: TGTGCCAACAGTTCGAGGACAGAATATGGCTACACCTTC.

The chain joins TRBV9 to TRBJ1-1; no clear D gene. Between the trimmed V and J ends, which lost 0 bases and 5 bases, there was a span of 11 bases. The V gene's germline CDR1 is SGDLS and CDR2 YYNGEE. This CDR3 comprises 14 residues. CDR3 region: CASSVESLGTEAFF. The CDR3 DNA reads TGTGCCAGCAGCGTAGAAAGTCTTGGGACTGAAGCTTTCTTT.

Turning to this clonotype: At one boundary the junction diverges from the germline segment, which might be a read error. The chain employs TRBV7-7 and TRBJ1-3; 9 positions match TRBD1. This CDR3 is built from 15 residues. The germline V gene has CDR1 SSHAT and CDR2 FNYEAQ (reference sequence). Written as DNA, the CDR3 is TGTGCTAGCAGCTGTGGACAGGGGACTGGAAACACCATATATTTT. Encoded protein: CASSCGQGTGNTIYF.

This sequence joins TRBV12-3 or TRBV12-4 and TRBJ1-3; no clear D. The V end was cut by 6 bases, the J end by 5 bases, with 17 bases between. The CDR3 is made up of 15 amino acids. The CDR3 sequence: CASRPPLYPRNTIYF. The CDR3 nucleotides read TGTGCCAGCAGACCACCCCTGTACCCCAGAAACACCATATATTTT.

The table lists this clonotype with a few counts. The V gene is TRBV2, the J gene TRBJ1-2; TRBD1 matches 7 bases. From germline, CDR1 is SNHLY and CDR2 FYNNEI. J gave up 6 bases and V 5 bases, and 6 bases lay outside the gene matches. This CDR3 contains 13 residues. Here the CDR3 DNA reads TGTGCCAGCAGTCTCCACAGGGGTGATGGCTACACCTTC. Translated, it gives CASSLHRGDGYTF.

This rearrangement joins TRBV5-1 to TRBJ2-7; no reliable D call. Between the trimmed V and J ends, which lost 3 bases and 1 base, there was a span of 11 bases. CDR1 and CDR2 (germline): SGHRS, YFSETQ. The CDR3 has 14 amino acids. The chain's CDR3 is CASSSSWVSYEQYF. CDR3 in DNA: TGCGCCAGCAGCTCCTCATGGGTTTCCTACGAGCAGTACTTC.

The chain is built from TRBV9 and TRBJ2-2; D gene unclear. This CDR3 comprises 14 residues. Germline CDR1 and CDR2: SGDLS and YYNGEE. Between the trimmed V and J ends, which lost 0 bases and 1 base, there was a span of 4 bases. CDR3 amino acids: CASSVELNTGELFF. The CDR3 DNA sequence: TGTGCCAGCAGCGTAGAGTTGAACACCGGGGAGCTGTTTTTT. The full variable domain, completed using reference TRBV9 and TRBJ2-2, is DSGVTQTPKHLITATGQRVTLRCSPRSGDLSVYWYQQSLDQGLQFLIQYYNGEERAKGNILERFSAQQFPDLHSELNLSSLELGDSALYFCASSVELNTGELFFGEGSRLTVL.

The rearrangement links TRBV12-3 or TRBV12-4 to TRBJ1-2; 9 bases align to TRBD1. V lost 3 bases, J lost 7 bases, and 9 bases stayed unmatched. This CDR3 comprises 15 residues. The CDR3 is CASSFTDRGDRGYTF. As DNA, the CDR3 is TGTGCCAGCAGTTTTACGGACAGGGGTGACCGTGGCTACACCTTC.

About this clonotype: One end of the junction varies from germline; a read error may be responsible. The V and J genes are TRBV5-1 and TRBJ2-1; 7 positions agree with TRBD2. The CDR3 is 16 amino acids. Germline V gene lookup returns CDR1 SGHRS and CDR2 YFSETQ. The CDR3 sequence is CASSLGLAASRKEQFF. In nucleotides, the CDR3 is TGCGCCAGCAGTTTGGGTCTAGCGGCGTCTAGGAAGGAGCAGTTCTTC.

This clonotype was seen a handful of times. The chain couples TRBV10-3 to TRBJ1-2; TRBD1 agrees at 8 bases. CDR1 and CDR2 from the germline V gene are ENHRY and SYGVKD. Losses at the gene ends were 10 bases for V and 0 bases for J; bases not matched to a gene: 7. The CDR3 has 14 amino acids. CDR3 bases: TGTGCCACAACGGACAGGGCGGCTAACTATGGCTACACCTTC. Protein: CATTDRAANYGYTF.

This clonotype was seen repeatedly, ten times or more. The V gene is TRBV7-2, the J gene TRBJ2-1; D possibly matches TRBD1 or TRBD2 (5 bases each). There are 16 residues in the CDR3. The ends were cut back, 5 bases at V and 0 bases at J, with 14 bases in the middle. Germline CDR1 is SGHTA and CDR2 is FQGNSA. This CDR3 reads CASSGTGRSSYNEQFF. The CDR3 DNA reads TGTGCCAGCAGCGGGACCGGACGTAGCTCCTACAATGAGCAGTTCTTC.

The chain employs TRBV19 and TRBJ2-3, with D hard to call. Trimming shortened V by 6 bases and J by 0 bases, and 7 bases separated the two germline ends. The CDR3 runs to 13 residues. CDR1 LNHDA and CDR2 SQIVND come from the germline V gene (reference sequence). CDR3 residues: CASRGYSTDTQYF. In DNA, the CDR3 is TGTGCCAGTAGGGGCTACAGCACAGATACGCAGTATTTT.

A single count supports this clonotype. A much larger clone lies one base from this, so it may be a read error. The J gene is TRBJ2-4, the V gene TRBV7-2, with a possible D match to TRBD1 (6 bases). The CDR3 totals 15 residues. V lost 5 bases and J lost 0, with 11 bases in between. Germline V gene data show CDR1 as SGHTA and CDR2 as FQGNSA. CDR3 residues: CASSHGQLAKNIQYF. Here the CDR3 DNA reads TGTGCCAGCAGCCATGGACAGTTAGCCAAAAACATTCAGTACTTC. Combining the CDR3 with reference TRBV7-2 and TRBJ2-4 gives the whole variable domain GAGVSQSPSNKVTEKGKDVELRCDPISGHTALYWYRQSLGQGLEFLIYFQGNSAPDKSGLPSDRFSAERTGGSVSTLTIQRTQQEDSAVYLCASSHGQLAKNIQYFGAGTRLSVL.

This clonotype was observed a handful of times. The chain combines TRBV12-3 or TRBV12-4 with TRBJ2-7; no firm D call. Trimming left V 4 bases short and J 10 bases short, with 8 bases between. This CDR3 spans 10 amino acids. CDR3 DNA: TGTGCCAGCAGTTCCCGTTACCAGTACTTC. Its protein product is CASSSRYQYF.

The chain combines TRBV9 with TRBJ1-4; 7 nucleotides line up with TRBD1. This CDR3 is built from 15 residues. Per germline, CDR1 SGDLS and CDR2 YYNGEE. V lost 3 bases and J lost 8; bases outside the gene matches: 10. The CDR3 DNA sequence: TGTGCCAGCAGCGCGAATGACAGGGTCTACGAAAAACTGTTTTTT. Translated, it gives CASSANDRVYEKLFF.

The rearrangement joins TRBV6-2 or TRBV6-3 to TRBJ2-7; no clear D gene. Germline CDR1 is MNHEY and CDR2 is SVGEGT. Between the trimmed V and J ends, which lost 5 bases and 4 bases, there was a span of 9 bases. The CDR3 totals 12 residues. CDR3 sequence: CASSATNYEQYF. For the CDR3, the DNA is TGTGCCAGCAGTGCGACAAATTACGAGCAGTACTTC.

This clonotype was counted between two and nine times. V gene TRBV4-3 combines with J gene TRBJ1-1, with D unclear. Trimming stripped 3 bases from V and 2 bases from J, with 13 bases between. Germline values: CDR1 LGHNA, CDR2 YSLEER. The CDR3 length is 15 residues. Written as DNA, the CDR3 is TGCGCCAGCAGCCATAGAATGACGGATAACACTGAAGCTTTCTTT. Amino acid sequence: CASSHRMTDNTEAFF.

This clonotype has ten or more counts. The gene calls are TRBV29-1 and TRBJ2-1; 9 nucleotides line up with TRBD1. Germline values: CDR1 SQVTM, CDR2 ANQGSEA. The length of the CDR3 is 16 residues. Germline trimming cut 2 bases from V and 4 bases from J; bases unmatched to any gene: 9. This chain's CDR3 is CSVERGNRGQYNEQFF. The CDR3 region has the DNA TGCAGCGTTGAAAGGGGGAACAGGGGGCAATACAATGAGCAGTTCTTC.

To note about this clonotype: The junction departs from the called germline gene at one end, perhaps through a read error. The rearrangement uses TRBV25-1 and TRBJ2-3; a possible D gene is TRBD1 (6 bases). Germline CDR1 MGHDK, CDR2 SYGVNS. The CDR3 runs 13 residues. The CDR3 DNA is TGTGCCGGCAGTACGGACAGTTGGAATACGCAGTATTTT. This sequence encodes CAGSTDSWNTQYF.

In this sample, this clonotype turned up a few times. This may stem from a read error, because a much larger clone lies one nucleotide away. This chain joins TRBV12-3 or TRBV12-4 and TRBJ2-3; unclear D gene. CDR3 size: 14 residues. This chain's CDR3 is CASSPRISTDAQYF. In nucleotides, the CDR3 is TGTGCCAGCAGTCCGCGTATTAGCACAGATGCGCAGTATTTT.

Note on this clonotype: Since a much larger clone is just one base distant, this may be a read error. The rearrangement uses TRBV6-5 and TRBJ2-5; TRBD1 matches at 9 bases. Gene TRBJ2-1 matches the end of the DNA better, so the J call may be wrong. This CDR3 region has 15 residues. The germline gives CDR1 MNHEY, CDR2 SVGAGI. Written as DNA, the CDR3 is TGTGCCAGCAGCCGAGGACAGGGGAAGCAAGAGACCCAGTTCTTC. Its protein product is CASSRGQGKQETQFF.

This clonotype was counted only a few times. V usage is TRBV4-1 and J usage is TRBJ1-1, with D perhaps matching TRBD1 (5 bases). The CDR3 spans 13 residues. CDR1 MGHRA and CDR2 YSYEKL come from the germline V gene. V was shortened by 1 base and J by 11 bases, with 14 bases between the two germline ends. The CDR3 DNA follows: TGCGCCAGCAGCCAAGTGGGGCTCGAGGCCGCTTTCTTT. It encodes CASSQVGLEAAFF.

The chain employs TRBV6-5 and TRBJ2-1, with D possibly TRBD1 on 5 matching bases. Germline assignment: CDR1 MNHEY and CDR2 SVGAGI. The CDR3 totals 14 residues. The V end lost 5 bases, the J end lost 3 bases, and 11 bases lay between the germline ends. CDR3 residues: CASSTKTDYNEQFF. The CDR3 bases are TGTGCCAGCAGTACGAAGACAGACTACAATGAGCAGTTCTTC.

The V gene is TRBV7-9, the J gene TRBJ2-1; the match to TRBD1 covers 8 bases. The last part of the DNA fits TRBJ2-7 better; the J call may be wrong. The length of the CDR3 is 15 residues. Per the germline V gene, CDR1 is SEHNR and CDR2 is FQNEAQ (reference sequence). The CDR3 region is CASSSQGAAYNEQYF. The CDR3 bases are TGTGCCAGCAGCTCGCAGGGGGCAGCCTACAATGAGCAGTACTTC.

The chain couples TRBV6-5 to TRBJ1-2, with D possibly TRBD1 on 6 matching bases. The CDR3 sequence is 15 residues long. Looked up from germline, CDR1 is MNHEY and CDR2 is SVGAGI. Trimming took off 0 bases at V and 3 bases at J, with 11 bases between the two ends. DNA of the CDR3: TGTGCCAGCAGTTACTCCGGGGGCGCGGACTATGGCTACACCTTC. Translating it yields CASSYSGGADYGYTF.